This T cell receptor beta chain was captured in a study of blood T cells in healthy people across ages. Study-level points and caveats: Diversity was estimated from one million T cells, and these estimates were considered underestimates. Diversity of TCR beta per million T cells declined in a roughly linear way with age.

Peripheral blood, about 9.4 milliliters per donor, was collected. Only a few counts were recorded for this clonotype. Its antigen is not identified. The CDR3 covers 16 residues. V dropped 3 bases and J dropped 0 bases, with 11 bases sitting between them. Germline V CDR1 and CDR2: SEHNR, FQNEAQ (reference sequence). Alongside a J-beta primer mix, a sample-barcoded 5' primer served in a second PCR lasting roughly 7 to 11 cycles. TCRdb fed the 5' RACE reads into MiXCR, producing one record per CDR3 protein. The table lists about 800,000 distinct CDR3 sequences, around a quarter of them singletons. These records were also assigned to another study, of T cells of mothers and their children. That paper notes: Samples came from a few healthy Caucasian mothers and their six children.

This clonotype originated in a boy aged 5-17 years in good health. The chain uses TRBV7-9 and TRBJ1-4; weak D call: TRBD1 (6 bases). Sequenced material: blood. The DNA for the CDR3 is TGTGCCAGCAGCTTCCGGAGGGGGACAACTAATGAAAAACTGTTTTTT. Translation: CASSFRRGTTNEKLFF.